Listed here are 9 T cell receptor beta chains from one sample, sequenced in a study of CD8 T cells in ankylosing spondylitis. Study results and caveats: Ankylosing spondylitis blood appeared to carry a characteristic TCR beta motif of 7 or 8 highly homologous variants.

For these receptors, no antigen is known. MiXCR, run by TCRdb on the 5' RACE reads, gives a single entry per CDR3 protein. The repertoire holds fewer than 400,000 distinct CDR3 sequences, with roughly 8% as singletons. Sequenced material: blood, either unsorted or a sorted T cell fraction (not recorded which). The receptors derive from a male donor with ankylosing spondylitis.

The V call is TRBV10-3, the J call TRBJ2-3; D possibly corresponds to TRBD1 (5 bases). CDR1 and CDR2 (germline): ENHRY, SYGVKD. V was cut by 2 bases and J by 2 bases, with 8 bases left in between. The CDR3 is made up of 14 amino acids. CDR3 protein: CAISEDRFTDTQYF. For the CDR3, the DNA is TGTGCCATCAGTGAGGACAGATTCACAGATACGCAGTATTTT.

This clonotype came up a few times. The chain couples TRBV5-1 to TRBJ2-7; D is possibly TRBD1 or TRBD2 (5 bases each). Germline CDR1 is SGHRS and CDR2 is YFSETQ. The V gene lost 4 bases and the J gene lost 6 bases, with 11 bases spanning the gap. The CDR3 has 12 residues. The CDR3 nucleotides are TGCGCCAGCAGCGCAGGGAGCCGCGAGCAGTACTTC. Protein product: CASSAGSREQYF. The full variable domain, its missing parts supplied by reference TRBV5-1 and TRBJ2-7, is KAGVTQTPRYLIKTRGQQVTLSCSPISGHRSVSWYQQTPGQGLQFLFEYFSETQRNKGNFPGRFSGRQFSNSRSEMNVSTLELGDSALYLCASSAGSREQYFGPGTRLTVT.

This clonotype was observed a handful of times. Sequence at one end of the junction differs from germline and may be a read error. The chain combines TRBV25-1 with TRBJ2-3; the D is unclear. Germline V gene data show CDR1 as MGHDK and CDR2 as SYGVNS. CDR3 length: 13 amino acids. Written as DNA, the CDR3 is TGTGCCTGCAGCCCAAGATACACAGATACGCAGTATTTT. Its translation is CACSPRYTDTQYF.

The chain couples TRBV5-1 to TRBJ2-1; D uncertain. Germline CDR1 and CDR2: SGHRS and YFSETQ. The CDR3 has 16 amino acids. V was shortened by 0 bases and J by 0 bases, with 10 bases between the two germline ends. The CDR3 region is CASSLVYETSYNEQFF. CDR3 nucleotide sequence: TGCGCCAGCAGCTTGGTGTACGAAACCTCCTACAATGAGCAGTTCTTC.

Concerning this clonotype: This may stem from a read error, because a much larger clone lies one nucleotide away. V usage is TRBV7-9 and J usage is TRBJ2-1; TRBD1 aligns across 9 bases. The CDR3 is 16 residues long. Germline CDR1 is SEHNR and CDR2 is FQNEAQ (reference sequence). The CDR3 DNA sequence: TGTGCCAGCAGCTTAAGTACAGGGGGCTCCTACAATGAGAAGTTCTTC. Translated, it gives CASSLSTGGSYNEKFF. The full variable domain, with the rest looked up from reference TRBV7-9 and TRBJ2-1, is DTGVSQNPRHKITKRGQNVTFRCDPISEHNRLYWYRQTLGQGPEFLTYFQNEAQLEKSRLLSDRFSAERPKGSFSTLEIQRTEQGDSAMYLCASSLSTGGSYNEKFFGPGTRLTVL.

This clonotype has more than one count but fewer than ten. The rearrangement joins TRBV12-3 or TRBV12-4 to TRBJ2-2; D is unclear. CDR3 length: 18 amino acids. V shed 2 bases and J shed 6 bases, with 22 bases lying between them. Written as DNA, the CDR3 is TGTGCCAGCAGTTTACGACGGGTCGACTCACCCTTACCCGGGGAGCTGTTTTTT. Encoded protein: CASSLRRVDSPLPGELFF.

The chain employs TRBV6-1 and TRBJ2-7, with D perhaps given as TRBD1 or TRBD2 (5 bases each). The ends were cut back, 8 bases at V and 5 bases at J, with 19 bases in the middle. CDR3 length: 14 residues. The germline gives CDR1 MNHNS, CDR2 SASEGT. The CDR3 nucleotides read TGTGCCAGCGGGGACGCGGTTTTCGTCCACGAGCAGTACTTC. Its translation: CASGDAVFVHEQYF.

This clonotype was seen ten or more times. This chain uses TRBV7-2 with TRBJ1-4; D is undetermined. This CDR3 contains 13 residues. Germline CDR1 SGHTA, CDR2 FQGNSA. V gave up 2 bases and J gave up 7 bases, with 8 bases separating them. CDR3 sequence (DNA): TGTGCCAGCAGCTTATTGTATAGTGAAAAACTGTTTTTT. Translating gives CASSLLYSEKLFF.

The genes are TRBV5-1 and TRBJ1-5, with 9 bases fitting TRBD1. With 4 bases clipped from V and 8 bases from J, the junction kept 13 bases outside the gene matches. Germline assignment: CDR1 SGHRS and CDR2 YFSETQ. The CDR3 totals 16 residues. Here the CDR3 reads CASSHRDRVFWEPQHF. The DNA of the CDR3 is TGCGCCAGCAGCCACCGGGACAGGGTCTTCTGGGAGCCCCAGCATTTT. Full variable domain (rest looked up from reference TRBV5-1 and TRBJ1-5): KAGVTQTPRYLIKTRGQQVTLSCSPISGHRSVSWYQQTPGQGLQFLFEYFSETQRNKGNFPGRFSGRQFSNSRSEMNVSTLELGDSALYLCASSHRDRVFWEPQHFGDGTRLSIL.